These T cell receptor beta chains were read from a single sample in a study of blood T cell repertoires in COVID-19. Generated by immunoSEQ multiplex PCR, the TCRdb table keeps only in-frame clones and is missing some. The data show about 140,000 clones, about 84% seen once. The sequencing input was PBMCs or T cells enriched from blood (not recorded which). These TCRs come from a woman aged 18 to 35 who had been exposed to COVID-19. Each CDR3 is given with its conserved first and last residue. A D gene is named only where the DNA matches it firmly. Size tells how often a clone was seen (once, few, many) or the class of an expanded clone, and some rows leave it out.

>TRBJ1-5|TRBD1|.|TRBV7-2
TGTGCCAGCAGCTTACGCTCGCCAGGGGGAAATCAGCCCCAGCATTTT
CASSLRSPGGNQPQHF
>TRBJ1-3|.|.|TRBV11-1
TGTGCCAGCAGCTTTCGGAGTGGAAACACCATATATTTT
CASSFRSGNTIYF
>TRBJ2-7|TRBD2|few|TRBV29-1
TGCAGCGTACCGACTAGCGGGAGTTCTCGGGAGCAGTACTTC
CSVPTSGSSREQYF
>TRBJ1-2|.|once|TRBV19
TGTGCCAGTAGTATACAAGCAGGCAGTCGATATGGCTACACCTTC
CASSIQAGSRYGYTF
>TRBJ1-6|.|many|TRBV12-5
TGTGCTAGTGCTCCCGTGGAGTCGGGTTCACCCCTCCACTTT
CASAPVESGSPLHF
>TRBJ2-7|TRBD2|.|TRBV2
TGTGCCAGCAGTGTTAGGGCGGGAGGCCCCCGCGAGCAGTACTTC
CASSVRAGGPREQYF
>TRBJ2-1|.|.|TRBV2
TGTGCCAGCGGAAAACGTAGCGGATTCTACAATGAGCAGTTCTTC
CASGKRSGFYNEQFF
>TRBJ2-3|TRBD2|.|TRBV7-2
TGTGCCAGCAGCACCGGGACTAGCGGTACCACAGATACGCAGTATTTT
CASSTGTSGTTDTQYF
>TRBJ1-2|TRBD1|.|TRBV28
TGTGCCAGCAGCCACCCCGGACAGGGTCGGGGCTACACCTTC
CASSHPGQGRGYTF
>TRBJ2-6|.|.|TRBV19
TGTGCCAGTAGTATAGTTCCGGGAGGGGCCAACGTCCTGACTTTC
CASSIVPGGANVLTF
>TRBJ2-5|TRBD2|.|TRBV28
TGTGCCAGCAGTTTTTCTAGCGGGAGGGTGGGGTACCAAGAGACCCAGTACTTC
CASSFSSGRVGYQETQYF
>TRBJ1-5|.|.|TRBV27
TGTGCCAGCAGTATGACACCGAGACAGTACAATCAGCCCCAGCATTTT
CASSMTPRQYNQPQHF
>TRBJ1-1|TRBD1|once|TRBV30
TGTGCCTGGGAACCCCCGAGGGGACAGGGGGCGGTGGGCACTGAAGCTTTCTTT
CAWEPPRGQGAVGTEAFF
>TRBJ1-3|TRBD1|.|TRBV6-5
TGTGCCAGCAGTAACAGGGGTAACTCTGGAAACACCATATATTTT
CASSNRGNSGNTIYF
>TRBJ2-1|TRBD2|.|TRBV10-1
TGCGCCAGCAGTGACGCCCCGGGGGGTCCCCCCTACAATGAGCAGTTCTTC
CASSDAPGGPPYNEQFF
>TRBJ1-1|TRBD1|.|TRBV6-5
TGTGCCAGCACCCAACTCGGACAGGGAACTGAAGCTTTCTTT
CASTQLGQGTEAFF